This TCR beta chain comes out of a study of cytomegalovirus exposure and HLA in healthy donors. Findings of the study overall: The authors confirmed in vitro that three CMV-associated chains were specific for CMV antigens. Reported performance of the classifier showed diagnosis of cytomegalovirus status with high specificity and sensitivity.

60 Vbeta and 13 Jbeta primers were used in PCR. The method was immunoSEQ multiplex PCR; TCRdb's version includes in-frame clones alone and lacks a portion of them. In the table there are fewer than 100,000 clones, 78% of which are singletons. The CDR3 loop spans 15 amino acids. This clone appeared a few times. Antigen unknown. Sequencing was performed on PBMCs. The sequence came from a male donor in good health and CMV-seropositive. The chain is built from TRBV21-1 and TRBJ1-2; the table gives TRBD1 as D, unverified against the DNA. TRBV21-1 is assigned pseudogene status. CDR3 nucleotide sequence: TGTGCCAGCAGCACCCCTGGACAGGAGGACTATGGCTACACCTTC. It yields the protein CASSTPGQEDYGYTF.